Only a few counts were recorded for the clone carrying this T cell receptor beta chain. What it recognizes is unknown. The germline gives CDR1 SGHDT, CDR2 YYEEEE. With V trimmed by 5 bases and J by 3 bases, 9 bases remained unmatched. The CDR3 runs to 16 residues. It was by quantitative 5'-RACE with molecular barcodes that TCR beta libraries were made. MiXCR was run by TCRdb on the 5' RACE reads, yielding one entry per CDR3 protein. This table has about 330,000 distinct CDR3 sequences, 6.5% to 10% appearing once. This specimen belongs to a study of CD8 T cells in ankylosing spondylitis. Study findings and constraints: Ankylosing spondylitis blood appeared to be characterized by a TCR beta motif of several highly homologous variants. Reportedly, matched ankylosing spondylitis synovial fluid was significantly enriched for disease-linked clones. Earlier work had already found some motif variants in reactive arthritis synovial fluid and blood. Disease-linked clones were found to be CD8+ and relatively rare in peripheral blood.

This receptor was taken from a male donor with ankylosing spondylitis. The sequenced sample consisted of blood, either unsorted or a sorted T cell fraction (not recorded which). V usage is TRBV5-6 and J usage is TRBJ1-5, with 9 nucleotides matching TRBD1. CDR3 protein: CASRRTGGADNQPQHF. The CDR3 bases are TGTGCCAGCAGGCGAACAGGGGGCGCGGACAATCAGCCCCAGCATTTT.